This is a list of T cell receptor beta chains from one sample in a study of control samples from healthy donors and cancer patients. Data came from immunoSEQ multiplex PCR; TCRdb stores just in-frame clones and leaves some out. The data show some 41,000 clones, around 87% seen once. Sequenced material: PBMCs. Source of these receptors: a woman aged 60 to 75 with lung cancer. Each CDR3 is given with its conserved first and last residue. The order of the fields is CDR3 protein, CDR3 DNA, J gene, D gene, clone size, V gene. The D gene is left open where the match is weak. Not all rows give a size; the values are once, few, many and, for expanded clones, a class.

CASSLRVGGYTF	TGTGCCAGCAGTTTGCGGGTGGGAGGCTACACCTTC	TRBJ1-2	.	.	TRBV28
CASRLATGKSEKLFF	TGTGCAAGTCGCTTAGCGACAGGAAAGAGTGAAAAACTGTTTTTT	TRBJ1-4	.	.	TRBV12-2
CASSQDLETEHEKLFF	TGTGCCAGCAGCCAAGATCTCGAGACAGAGCACGAAAAACTGTTTTTT	TRBJ1-4	.	.	TRBV3-1/TRBV3-2
CASSIQGGQPQHF	TGTGCCAGTAGTATTCAGGGAGGTCAGCCCCAGCATTTT	TRBJ1-5	.	.	TRBV19
CASSKAEDRPVETQYF	TGTGCCAGCAGCAAAGCTGAGGACAGGCCCGTGGAGACCCAGTACTTC	TRBJ2-5	.	.	TRBV21-1
CASRQTGGRTDTQYF	TGTGCCAGCAGACAAACAGGGGGACGCACAGATACGCAGTATTTT	TRBJ2-3	TRBD1	.	TRBV4-2
CASSIDGQLNTEAFF	TGTGCCAGTAGTATAGATGGACAGCTGAACACTGAAGCTTTCTTT	TRBJ1-1	.	.	TRBV19
CAISVAVGEGEAFF	TGTGCCATCAGTGTGGCAGTCGGGGAAGGCGAAGCTTTCTTT	TRBJ1-1	.	.	TRBV10-3
CASSPGTVNTEAFF	TGTGCCAGCAGCCCCGGGACAGTTAACACTGAAGCTTTCTTT	TRBJ1-1	TRBD1	once	TRBV7-6
CASGGQDLMNTEAFF	TGTGCCAGCGGGGGACAGGACCTTATGAACACTGAAGCTTTCTTT	TRBJ1-1	TRBD1	.	TRBV11-3
CASSVSGELFF	TGTGCCAGCAGCGTATCCGGGGAGCTGTTTTTT	TRBJ2-2	.	.	TRBV9
CASSIRRVLDQPQHF	TGTGCCAGTAGTATCCGCAGGGTTTTAGATCAGCCCCAGCATTTT	TRBJ1-5	.	once	TRBV19
CAGSDGRTTDTQYF	TGTGCCGGTAGTGACGGGAGGACCACAGATACGCAGTATTTT	TRBJ2-3	TRBD2	.	TRBV30
CASSYERVSSYNEQFF	TGTGCCAGCAGTTACGAGAGGGTAAGCTCCTACAATGAGCAGTTCTTC	TRBJ2-1	.	.	TRBV6-5
CASSMRDSTDTQYF	TGTGCCAGCAGCATGAGGGACAGCACAGATACGCAGTATTTT	TRBJ2-3	.	once	TRBV7-2
CASSPRGTEAFF	TGCGCCAGCAGCCCCAGGGGTACTGAAGCTTTCTTT	TRBJ1-1	.	.	TRBV5-1
CASSMIDKSEQYF	TGTGCCAGTAGTATGATAGATAAATCCGAGCAGTACTTC	TRBJ2-7	.	.	TRBV19
CAWSVSASGSTDTQYF	TGTGCCTGGAGTGTATCGGCTAGCGGGAGCACAGATACGCAGTATTTT	TRBJ2-3	TRBD2	.	TRBV30
CASSQRWDGQNEADTQYF	TGCGCCAGCAGTCAAAGGTGGGACGGACAGAACGAGGCAGATACGCAGTATTTT	TRBJ2-3	.	.	TRBV10-1
CASSSGDFAYEQYF	TGTGCCAGCAGCTCAGGGGACTTCGCCTACGAGCAGTACTTC	TRBJ2-7	.	.	TRBV5-6
CASSLGSDYSGYF	TGTGCCAGCAGCTTAGGTTCGGACTATAGCGGTTACTTC	TRBJ2-5	.	.	TRBV11-2
CATSDSGTSVGEQFF	TGTGCCACCAGTGATTCCGGGACTAGCGTCGGTGAGCAGTTCTTC	TRBJ2-1	TRBD2	.	TRBV24-1
CATSRARDPVSNQPQHF	TGTGCCACCAGCAGAGCTCGCGACCCAGTGAGCAATCAGCCCCAGCATTTT	TRBJ1-5	.	.	TRBV15
CASSEEQGLAGELFF	TGTGCCAGCAGTGAAGAACAGGGGCTTGCTGGGGAACTGTTTTTT	TRBJ1-4	TRBD1	.	TRBV2
CATSVGATDTQYF	TGTGCCACCAGTGTTGGCGCCACAGATACGCAGTATTTT	TRBJ2-3	.	.	TRBV24-1
CASSLIPGLKNLKKTYEQYF	TGCGCCAGCAGCTTAATCCCGGGACTCAAAAATCTAAAGAAAACCTACGAGCAGTACTTC	TRBJ2-7	.	.	TRBV5-1